This passage covers 8 T cell receptor beta chains from one sample sequenced in a study of technical replicates of blood from a handful of donors. The protocol was immunoSEQ multiplex PCR, while the TCRdb copy is restricted to in-frame clones and leaves out a portion. The table has tens of thousands of clones, approximately 86% seen once; the top ten hold 4.5% to 6%. Sequences were obtained from PBMCs. Receptors were obtained from a human donor in good health. Some clones in this sample may be carry-over from other donors' samples.

The chain has TRBV30 and TRBJ2-7; maybe TRBD1 (5 bases). Germline V CDR1 and CDR2: GTSNPN, SVGIG (reference sequence). CDR3 size: 14 residues. Trimming removed 0 bases from V and 6 bases from J, with 15 bases in between. DNA for the CDR3: TGTGCCTGGAGTGTACGGAAGGGGTTCCTCGAGCAGTACTTC. Translated: CAWSVRKGFLEQYF.

J is TRBJ1-3 and V is TRBV4-3; a weak D match, TRBD1 (6 bases). This CDR3 contains 15 residues. Per the germline V gene, CDR1 is LGHNA and CDR2 is YSLEER. V lost 0 bases and J 4 bases, leaving 10 bases between the germline ends. The CDR3 sequence: CASSQETGKGNTIYF. As DNA, the CDR3 is TGCGCCAGCAGCCAAGAAACAGGGAAAGGAAACACCATATATTTT.

This chain connects TRBV13 to TRBJ2-7; TRBD2 aligns across 11 bases. CDR3 length: 18 residues. From germline, CDR1 is PRHDT and CDR2 FYEKMQ (reference sequence). Trimming took 6 bases from V and 3 from J; bases not matched to a gene: 16. The CDR3 spells CASRSRVGLAGGDYEQYF. CDR3 DNA: TGTGCCAGCAGATCCCGGGTCGGGCTAGCGGGAGGAGACTACGAGCAGTACTTC.

The chain combines TRBV6-5 with TRBJ1-5; 7 bases fit TRBD1. Per germline, CDR1 MNHEY and CDR2 SVGAGI. The CDR3 is made up of 14 amino acids. The trim removed 6 bases at V and 7 bases at J, leaving 9 bases unmatched. DNA of the CDR3: TGTGCCAGCAGCGATTACAGGGGAAGCCAGCCCCAGCATTTT. It encodes CASSDYRGSQPQHF.

The chain has TRBV19 and TRBJ1-4; 8 nucleotides line up with TRBD1. V was pared by 6 bases and J by 0 bases, with 9 bases of the junction left unmatched. The CDR3 spans 17 residues. In germline, CDR1 is LNHDA, CDR2 SQIVND (reference sequence). CDR3 sequence: CASSRTGTTATNEKLFF. The CDR3 DNA follows: TGTGCCAGTAGCAGGACAGGGACAACTGCAACTAATGAAAAACTGTTTTTT.

This chain links TRBV7-2 with TRBJ2-1; D remains ambiguous. Looked up from germline, CDR1 is SGHTA and CDR2 is FQGNSA. V was pared by 5 bases and J by 2 bases, with 7 bases between. This CDR3 has 13 residues. CDR3 sequence: CASSLLTYNEQFF. The CDR3 DNA reads as TGTGCCAGCAGCCTACTGACCTACAATGAGCAGTTCTTC.

V is TRBV7-9 and J is TRBJ2-7; perhaps TRBD2 as D (6 bases). Germline loops: CDR1 SEHNR, CDR2 FQNEAQ (reference sequence). The CDR3 has 14 amino acids. V gave up 1 base and J gave up 4 bases, with 11 bases separating them. The CDR3 protein is CASSLGGVGYEQYF. Here the CDR3 DNA reads TGTGCCAGCAGCTTAGGGGGGGTCGGGTACGAGCAGTACTTC.

The chain carries TRBV9 and TRBJ1-2, with unresolved D. V lost 4 bases and J 5 bases, leaving 12 bases between the germline ends. CDR3 length: 13 amino acids. Germline V gene data show CDR1 as SGDLS and CDR2 as YYNGEE. The CDR3 DNA follows: TGTGCCAGCAGCCCGGAAATCGGGTATGGCTACACCTTC. Protein product: CASSPEIGYGYTF.